This passage covers 3 T cell receptor beta chains from one sample sequenced in a study of early T cells in non-severe SARS-CoV-2 infection (dated by TCRdb to 2020 to 2022). Library preparation was by 5' RACE. Instrument on record: NextSeq 500. TCRdb applied fastp at Q25 and MiXCR to the public reads, then kept only in-frame beta chains. Duplicate CDR3 protein sequences are folded into a single record with the most common DNA and genes. Across this sample there are about 48,000 distinct CDR3 sequences, with 7.7% seen only once. Jointly, the top ten make up 5% to 6.5% of the sample. Sequencing was performed on whole blood. These receptors originate from an adult who was a healthcare worker with PCR-confirmed SARS-CoV-2 infection or an uninfected control (not recorded which).

This clonotype came up a few times. The genes are TRBV14 and TRBJ2-2; D gene ambiguous. The V gene's germline CDR1 is SGHDN and CDR2 FVKESK. There are 14 residues in the CDR3. The V end was cut by 1 base, the J end by 2 bases, with 5 bases between. The CDR3 nucleotides are TGTGCCAGCAGCCAAGGAGGTAACACCGGGGAGCTGTTTTTT. It encodes CASSQGGNTGELFF.

This clonotype was counted only a few times. The chain employs TRBV20-1 and TRBJ2-2; 8 nucleotides match TRBD2. Per germline, CDR1 DFQATT and CDR2 SNEGSKA (reference sequence). V lost 3 bases to trimming and J lost 1 base; unmatched junction nucleotides: 4. The CDR3 contains 15 residues. The CDR3 coding sequence is TGCAGTGCTAGCCGCCTAGCGGGGAACACCGGGGAGCTGTTTTTT. This codes for CSASRLAGNTGELFF.

This clonotype has ten or more counts. V and J are TRBV5-1 and TRBJ2-3; 7 positions agree with TRBD1. This CDR3 is built from 15 residues. J gave up 2 bases and V 4 bases, and 7 bases lay outside the gene matches. In germline, CDR1 is SGHRS, CDR2 YFSETQ. CDR3 residues: CASSPGQKNTDTQYF. DNA of the CDR3: TGCGCCAGCAGCCCGGGACAGAAGAACACAGATACGCAGTATTTT.